This T cell receptor (beta chain) was captured by sequencing in a study of T cell changes during pregnancy in multiple sclerosis. CDR1 and CDR2 from the germline V gene are SGHRS and YFSETQ. Trimming shortened V by 7 bases and J by 4 bases, and 15 bases separated the two germline ends. CDR3 length equals 15 residues. Measured with immunoSEQ multiplex PCR; TCRdb has only the in-frame clones, and not every one. The table shows under 45,000 clones, with about 88% occurring only once. The sequencing here drew on CD4+ T cells from peripheral blood mononuclear cells, taken in the second trimester of pregnancy. The chain uses TRBV5-1 and TRBJ2-6; the D gene is possibly TRBD1 (7 bases). The sequence came from a female donor with multiple sclerosis, enrolled in a pregnancy study. The CDR3 sequence is CASGKGAGGANVLTF. The CDR3 coding sequence is TGCGCCAGCGGCAAGGGGGCGGGAGGGGCCAACGTCCTGACTTTC.